This T cell receptor beta chain was sequenced in a study of cytomegalovirus exposure and HLA in healthy donors. PCR was performed using 60 Vbeta and 13 Jbeta primers. Clones were read by immunoSEQ multiplex PCR, and TCRdb kept only the in-frame ones, dropping some. Of roughly 100,000 clones listed, about 62% were seen once; the top ten hold around 5%. Germline values: CDR1 SEHNR, CDR2 FQNEAQ (reference sequence). This CDR3 is 13 amino acids long. The trim removed 5 bases at V and 3 bases at J, leaving 4 bases unmatched. This TCR derives from a human donor in good health. The sequenced sample was PBMCs. V usage is TRBV7-9 and J usage is TRBJ2-7, with 7 bases identical to TRBD2. The CDR3 spells CASSRSGLYEQYF. DNA of the CDR3: TGTGCCAGCAGCCGTAGCGGGCTCTACGAGCAGTACTTC.